This entry features one T cell receptor (beta chain) sequence. Its specificity is not known. These data belong to a study of T cells in Graves' hyperthyroidism and ophthalmopathy. The study, taken as a whole, reports: Most thyroid clonotypes expanded above 0.001 appeared in blood too.

Patients between 18 and 65 years old had hyperthyroidism, newly diagnosed and lasting under 2 months. Diagnoses rested on clinical symptoms, serum thyroxine and TRAb, thyroid ultrasound and orbital computed tomography. Amplification yielded TCR beta CDR3 regions, with RNA transcripts as the source. Primed by the HTBI set, a first-round RT-PCR was run on the TCR CDR3. TCRdb independently ran MiXCR on the multiplex PCR reads; one entry per CDR3 protein. In the table there are some 250,000 distinct CDR3 sequences, just over 14% of which are singletons. V shed 2 bases and J shed 5 bases, with 12 bases lying between them. The CDR3 runs 13 residues. The germline CDR1 and CDR2 sequences are SQVTM and ANQGSEA.

The chain joins TRBV29-1 to TRBJ2-5, with D possibly TRBD2 on 5 matching bases. The TCR was taken from a woman aged 40 to 50 with Graves' hyperthyroidism that later progressed to Graves' ophthalmopathy. Sequencing input: blood. CDR3 residues: CSVEIPTGETQYF. The CDR3 DNA reads as TGCAGCGTTGAAATCCCAACGGGGGAGACCCAGTACTTC.